The 15 T cell receptor beta chains given below trace back to one sample, sequenced in a study of OX40 agonist ivuxolimab in advanced cancers. Only in-frame clones appear in the TCRdb table, and some are missing; sequencing was by immunoSEQ multiplex PCR. The sample has approximately 32,000 clones, around 90% seen once. Source: CD4+ or CD8+ T cells sorted from blood, taken in a trial of the OX40 agonist ivuxolimab. Receptors were obtained from an adult with an advanced solid tumor such as melanoma, head and neck, liver or kidney cancer.

The chain carries TRBV15 and TRBJ2-2; no definite D call. The CDR3 length is 12 residues. Looked up from germline, CDR1 is LNHNV and CDR2 is YYDKDF (reference sequence). V lost 5 bases to trimming and J lost 7 bases, with 8 bases between them. The CDR3, as DNA: TGTGCCACCAGCGAAAAAGTCGGGGAGCTGTTTTTT. Its protein is CATSEKVGELFF. Full variable domain (rest looked up from reference TRBV15 and TRBJ2-2): DAMVIQNPRYQVTQFGKPVTLSCSQTLNHNVMYWYQQKSSQAPKLLFHYYDKDFNNEADTPDNFQSRRPNTSFCFLDIRSPGLGDTAMYLCATSEKVGELFFGEGSRLTVL.

This clone showed up just once. The chain combines TRBV21-1 with TRBJ2-7; the D call of TRBD1 is as the table states it, not checked on the DNA. TRBV21-1 is classified as a pseudogene. This CDR3 region has 14 residues. CDR3 region: CANTRSRETYEQYF. The CDR3 nucleotides are TGTGCCAACACACGTAGCAGGGAAACCTACGAGCAGTACTTC.

This clone was seen a single time. This chain uses TRBV28 with TRBJ1-5; 11 bases are shared with TRBD1. CDR3 size: 16 residues. V was clipped by 3 bases and J by 2 bases; unmatched bases: 3. The germline CDR1 and CDR2 sequences are MDHEN and SYDVKM. The CDR3 loop is CASSLPGQGGNQPQHF. As DNA, the CDR3 is TGTGCCAGCAGTTTGCCGGGACAGGGGGGCAATCAGCCCCAGCATTTT.

V is TRBV6-6 and J is TRBJ2-3, with a weak D call TRBD1 (6 bases). V was clipped by 6 bases and J by 1 base, with 11 bases between them. The germline V gene has CDR1 MNHNY and CDR2 SVGAGI (reference sequence). CDR3 length: 14 amino acids. The CDR3 protein is CASRIEGGTDTQYF. The CDR3 coding sequence is TGTGCCAGCAGAATTGAGGGGGGCACAGATACGCAGTATTTT.

The chain has TRBV19 and TRBJ1-2, with D possibly TRBD1 on 6 matching bases. The CDR3 has 11 amino acids. Germline V CDR1 and CDR2: LNHDA, SQIVND (reference sequence). Trimming removed 5 bases at V and 10 bases at J, with 11 bases between. In nucleotides, the CDR3 is TGTGCCAGTAGTTGGACAGATGCCTACACCTTC. Protein sequence: CASSWTDAYTF.

The chain has TRBV12-5 and TRBJ2-1; tentatively, D is TRBD1 (6 bases). This CDR3 is built from 14 residues. Looked up from germline, CDR1 is LGHNT and CDR2 is FRNRAP. V was cut by 3 bases and J by 3 bases, with 9 bases left in between. CDR3 in DNA: TGTGCTAGTGGTTTTGGGGGCGGCTACAATGAGCAGTTCTTC. This sequence encodes CASGFGGGYNEQFF.

This clone occurred a few times. This chain uses TRBV15 with TRBJ1-5, with 9 bases lining up with TRBD1. V lost 3 bases and J lost 6; bases outside the gene matches: 9. The CDR3 is 16 amino acids. Germline CDR1 reads LNHNV; CDR2 reads YYDKDF (reference sequence). The CDR3 coding sequence is TGTGCCACCAGCAGTGCCGGGACAGGGTTGCTTCAGCCCCAGCATTTT. As protein: CATSSAGTGLLQPQHF. Together with reference TRBV15 and TRBJ1-5, the CDR3 gives the full variable domain: DAMVIQNPRYQVTQFGKPVTLSCSQTLNHNVMYWYQQKSSQAPKLLFHYYDKDFNNEADTPDNFQSRRPNTSFCFLDIRSPGLGDTAMYLCATSSAGTGLLQPQHFGDGTRLSIL.

The chain recombines TRBV5-6 with TRBJ2-1; no clear D gene. Germline V gene data show CDR1 as SGHDT and CDR2 as YYEEEE. With 3 bases removed from V and 1 base from J, the gap between germline ends came to 5 bases. The CDR3 runs 13 residues. This chain's CDR3 is CASSSTSYNEQFF. CDR3 in DNA: TGTGCCAGCAGCTCAACTTCCTACAATGAGCAGTTCTTC.

The genes are TRBV5-4 and TRBJ2-3, with D perhaps TRBD2 (7 bases). This CDR3 region has 17 residues. Germline CDR1 reads SGHNT; CDR2 reads YYREEE (reference sequence). The V and J ends lost 2 bases and 2 bases respectively, with 18 bases between them. As DNA, the CDR3 is TGTGCCAGCAGCTTTAAAAATTTTCGGGGGGCCACAGATACGCAGTATTTT. Protein: CASSFKNFRGATDTQYF. The full variable domain, in which reference TRBV5-4 and TRBJ2-3 provide the parts outside the CDR3, is ETGVTQSPTHLIKTRGQQVTLRCSSQSGHNTVSWYQQALGQGPQFIFQYYREEENGRGNFPPRFSGLQFPNYSSELNVNALELDDSALYLCASSFKNFRGATDTQYFGPGTRLTVL.

J is TRBJ1-3 and V is TRBV19; weak D call: TRBD1 (5 bases). The V gene's germline CDR1 is LNHDA and CDR2 SQIVND (reference sequence). The CDR3 contains 15 residues. Trimming cost V 7 bases and J 0 bases, with 13 bases left between them. CDR3 in DNA: TGTGCCAGTAAATTCGGGACGGACTCTGGAAACACCATATATTTT. It specifies CASKFGTDSGNTIYF.

The J gene is TRBJ2-5, the V gene TRBV27; D is perhaps TRBD1 (6 bases). The germline gives CDR1 MNHEY, CDR2 SMNVEV (reference sequence). CDR3 length: 13 amino acids. Trimming took off 6 bases at V and 5 bases at J, with 13 bases between the two ends. The CDR3 reads CASSLTGWETQYF. The CDR3 nucleotides are TGTGCCAGCAGCCTCACAGGGTGGGAGACCCAGTACTTC.

The chain combines TRBV7-2 with TRBJ2-7; D may be TRBD2 (6 bases). V was pared by 1 base and J by 0 bases, with 7 bases between. The CDR3 length is 14 residues. Germline loops: CDR1 SGHTA, CDR2 FQGNSA. The DNA of the CDR3 is TGTGCCAGCAGCTTAGTGACTAGCTCCTACGAGCAGTACTTC. Translated: CASSLVTSSYEQYF.

CDR3 in amino acids: CASSPAVFSGANVLTF. CDR3 nucleotides: TGTGCCAGCAGTCCCGCCGTTTTCTCTGGGGCCAACGTCCTGACTTTC. V and J are TRBV28 and TRBJ2-6; D ambiguous. V was clipped by 5 bases and J by 0 bases, with 11 bases between them. Germline CDR1 MDHEN, CDR2 SYDVKM. The CDR3 is 16 amino acids.

This clone is a singleton in its sample. A much larger clone is a single base away; this may be a read error. The V and J genes are TRBV7-9 and TRBJ1-1, with D hard to call. V dropped 3 bases and J dropped 4 bases, with 9 bases sitting between them. The CDR3 sequence is 13 residues long. From germline, CDR1 is SEHNR and CDR2 FQNEAQ (reference sequence). CDR3 sequence reads: CASSFGYGTEAFF. In DNA form, the CDR3 reads TGTGCCAGCAGCTTCGGGTACGGCACTGAAGCTTTCTTT.

The V call is TRBV28, the J call TRBJ2-7, with 7 nucleotides matching TRBD1. The V and J ends lost 2 bases and 2 bases, in that order; junction bases with no gene match: 3. The CDR3 loop spans 14 amino acids. Germline CDR1 is MDHEN and CDR2 is SYDVKM. The CDR3 DNA is TGTGCCAGCAGTTTAGACAGGGTTACCTACGAGCAGTACTTC. It codes for CASSLDRVTYEQYF.